This TCR beta chain came from a study of cytomegalovirus exposure and HLA in healthy donors. PCR amplification relied on 60 Vbeta primers (plus 13 Jbeta primers). Here immunoSEQ multiplex PCR was the method, and the copy in TCRdb shows in-frame clones only, minus some. This sample has about 130,000 clones; 77% occur once, and the top ten carry more than 10%. Germline CDR1 is LNHDA and CDR2 is SQIVND (reference sequence). This CDR3 spans 13 amino acids. V was pared by 2 bases and J by 5 bases, with 9 bases between. This chain joins TRBV19 and TRBJ2-5; D unclear. The TCR originated in a woman in her forties in good health and CMV-seropositive. The specimen was PBMCs. The CDR3 DNA sequence: TGTGCCAGTAGTATAACAGTTCTGGAGACCCAGTACTTC. This encodes CASSITVLETQYF.